The 5 T cell receptor beta chains listed next were all sequenced from one sample in a study of blood T cell repertoires in COVID-19. Method: immunoSEQ multiplex PCR; TCRdb's copy keeps in-frame clones and lacks some. Seen here are around 160,000 clones, about 86% observed once, and the top ten hold roughly 8.2%. The sequencing input was peripheral blood. These receptors were obtained from a man in his 60s with acute or convalescent COVID-19.

This rearrangement joins TRBV5-1 to TRBJ2-2; D possibly corresponds to TRBD2 (6 bases). Trimming removed 0 bases from V and 2 bases from J, with 17 bases in between. Germline CDR1 and CDR2: SGHRS and YFSETQ. The length of the CDR3 is 18 residues. CDR3 in amino acids: CASSLALGRGRNTGELFF. The DNA for the CDR3 is TGCGCCAGCAGCTTGGCCCTGGGGCGGGGCCGAAACACCGGGGAGCTGTTTTTT.

This chain connects TRBV14 to TRBJ2-3, with a tentative D call TRBD1 (5 bases). This CDR3 comprises 14 residues. Looked up from germline, CDR1 is SGHDN and CDR2 is FVKESK. V was pared by 7 bases and J by 1 base, with 12 bases between. CDR3 sequence: CASTPWGGTDTQYF. The CDR3 DNA reads as TGTGCCAGCACCCCCTGGGGCGGCACAGATACGCAGTATTTT.

V is TRBV4-1 and J is TRBJ2-2, with D unresolved. Germline V gene sequence: CDR1 MGHRA, CDR2 YSYEKL. V dropped 4 bases and J dropped 4 bases, with 13 bases sitting between them. The CDR3 contains 15 residues. CDR3 bases: TGCGCCAGCAGCCCCCCCAGTCCAGGCACCGGGGAGCTGTTTTTT. This gives the protein CASSPPSPGTGELFF.

The J gene is TRBJ1-6, the V gene TRBV15; 9 nucleotides agree with TRBD1. V dropped 8 bases and J dropped 8; count of bases not matched to a gene: 4. CDR3 length: 13 residues. CDR1 is LNHNV and CDR2 is YYDKDF in the germline V gene (reference sequence). The CDR3 nucleotides read TGTGCCACCGCCTGGACAGGGGATTCACCCCTCCACTTT. As protein: CATAWTGDSPLHF.

This clone was recorded only once. The gene calls are TRBV27 and TRBJ1-2; 9 nucleotides agree with TRBD1. The junction had 12 bases not matched to a gene; V was cut back by 6 bases and J by 7 bases. In germline, CDR1 is MNHEY, CDR2 SMNVEV (reference sequence). CDR3 length: 15 residues. CDR3 DNA: TGTGCCAGCAGACCATGGGACAGGGCAAGGAGTGGCTACACCTTC. It codes for CASRPWDRARSGYTF.